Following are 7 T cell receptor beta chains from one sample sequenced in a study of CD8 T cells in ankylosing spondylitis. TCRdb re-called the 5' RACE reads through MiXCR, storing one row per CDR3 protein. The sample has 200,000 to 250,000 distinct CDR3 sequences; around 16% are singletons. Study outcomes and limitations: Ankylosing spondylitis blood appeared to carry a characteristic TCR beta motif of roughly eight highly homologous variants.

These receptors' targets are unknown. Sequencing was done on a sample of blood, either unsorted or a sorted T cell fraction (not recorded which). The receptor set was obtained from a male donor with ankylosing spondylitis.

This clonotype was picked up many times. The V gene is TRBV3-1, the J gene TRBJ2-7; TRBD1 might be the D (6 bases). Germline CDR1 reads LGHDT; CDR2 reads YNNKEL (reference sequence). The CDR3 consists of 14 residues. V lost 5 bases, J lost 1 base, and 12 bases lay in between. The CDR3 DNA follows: TGTGCCAGCAGCTCAACAGGGCTTTCCTACGAGCAGTACTTC. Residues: CASSSTGLSYEQYF.

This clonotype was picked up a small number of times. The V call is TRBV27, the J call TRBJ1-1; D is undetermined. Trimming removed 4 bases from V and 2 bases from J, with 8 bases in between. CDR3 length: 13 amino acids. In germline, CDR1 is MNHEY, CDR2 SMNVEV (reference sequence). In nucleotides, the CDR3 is TGTGCCAGCAGTTGGGCGCCCAACACTGAAGCTTTCTTT. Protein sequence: CASSWAPNTEAFF.

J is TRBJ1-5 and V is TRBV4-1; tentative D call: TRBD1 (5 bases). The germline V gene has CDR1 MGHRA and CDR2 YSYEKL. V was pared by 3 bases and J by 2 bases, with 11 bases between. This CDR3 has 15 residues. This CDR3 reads CASSQNQGGNQPQHF. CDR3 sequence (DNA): TGCGCCAGCAGCCAGAACCAGGGAGGCAATCAGCCCCAGCATTTT.

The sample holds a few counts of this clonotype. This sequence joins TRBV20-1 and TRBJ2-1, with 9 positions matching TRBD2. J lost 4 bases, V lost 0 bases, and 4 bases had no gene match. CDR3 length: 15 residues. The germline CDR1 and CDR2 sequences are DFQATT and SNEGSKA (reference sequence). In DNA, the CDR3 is TGCAGTGCTAGAGAGGTGCTAGCGGGATACAATGAGCAGTTCTTC. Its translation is CSAREVLAGYNEQFF.

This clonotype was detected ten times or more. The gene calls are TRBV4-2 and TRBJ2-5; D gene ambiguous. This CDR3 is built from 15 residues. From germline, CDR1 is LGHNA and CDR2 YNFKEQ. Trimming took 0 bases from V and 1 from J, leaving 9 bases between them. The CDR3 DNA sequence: TGTGCCAGCAGCCAAGAGGCAGGCTCCCAAGAGACCCAGTACTTC. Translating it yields CASSQEAGSQETQYF.

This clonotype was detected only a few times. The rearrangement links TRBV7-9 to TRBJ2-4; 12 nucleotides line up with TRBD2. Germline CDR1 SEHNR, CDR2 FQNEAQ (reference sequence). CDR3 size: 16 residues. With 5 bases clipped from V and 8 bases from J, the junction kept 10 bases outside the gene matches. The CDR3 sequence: CASSLTSGGLLDIQYF. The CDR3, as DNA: TGTGCCAGCAGCCTCACTAGCGGGGGGCTCCTGGACATTCAGTACTTC.

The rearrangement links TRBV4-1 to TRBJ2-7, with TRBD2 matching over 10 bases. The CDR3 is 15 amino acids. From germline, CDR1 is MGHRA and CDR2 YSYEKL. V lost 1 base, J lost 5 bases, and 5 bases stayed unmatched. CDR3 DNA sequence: TGCGCCAGCAGCCAAGTAGCGGGGGGCCGGAACGAGCAGTACTTC. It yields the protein CASSQVAGGRNEQYF.